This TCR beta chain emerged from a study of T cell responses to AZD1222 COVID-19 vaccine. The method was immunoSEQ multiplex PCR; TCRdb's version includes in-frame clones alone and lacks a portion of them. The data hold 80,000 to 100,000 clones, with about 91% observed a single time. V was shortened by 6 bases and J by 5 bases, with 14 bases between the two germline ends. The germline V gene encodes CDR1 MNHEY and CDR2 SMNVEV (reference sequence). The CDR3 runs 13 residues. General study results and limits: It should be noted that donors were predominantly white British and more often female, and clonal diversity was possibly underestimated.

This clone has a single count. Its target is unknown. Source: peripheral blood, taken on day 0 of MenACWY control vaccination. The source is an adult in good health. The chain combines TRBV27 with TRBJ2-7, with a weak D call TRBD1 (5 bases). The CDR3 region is CASSRRQTDEQYF. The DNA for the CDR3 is TGTGCCAGCAGCCGACGACAGACCGACGAGCAGTACTTC.